This TCR beta chain is from a study of T cells in Graves' hyperthyroidism and ophthalmopathy. It was RNA transcripts that yielded the amplified TCR beta CDR3 regions. The HTBI primer set drove a first-round RT-PCR of the TCR CDR3. TCRdb recomputed calls from the multiplex PCR reads with MiXCR, one row per CDR3 protein. Of about 320,000 distinct CDR3 sequences in the sample, over 15% are singletons; the top ten hold around 34%. Trimming removed 3 bases from V and 5 bases from J, with 10 bases in between. This CDR3 has 13 residues. Germline V gene sequence: CDR1 MNHNS, CDR2 SASEGT. This clonotype was seen at least ten times.

This sequence was found in a man in his thirties or forties with Graves' hyperthyroidism. The V and J genes are TRBV6-1 and TRBJ2-5; D is undetermined. The sequencing sample was made of blood. The CDR3 nucleotides read TGTGCCAGCAGTGAGTCTGGGCTGGAGACCCAGTACTTC. Translating gives CASSESGLETQYF.